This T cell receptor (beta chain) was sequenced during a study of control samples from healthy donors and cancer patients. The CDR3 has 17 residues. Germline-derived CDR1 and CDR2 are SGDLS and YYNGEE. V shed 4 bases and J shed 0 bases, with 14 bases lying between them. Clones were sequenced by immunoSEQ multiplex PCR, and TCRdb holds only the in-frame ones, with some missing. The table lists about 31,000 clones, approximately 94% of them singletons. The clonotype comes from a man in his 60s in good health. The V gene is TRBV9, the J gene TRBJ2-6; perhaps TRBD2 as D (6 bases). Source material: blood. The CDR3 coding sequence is TGTGCCAGCAGCCCCCAGGGACTGCGCTCTGGGGCCAACGTCCTGACTTTC. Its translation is CASSPQGLRSGANVLTF.